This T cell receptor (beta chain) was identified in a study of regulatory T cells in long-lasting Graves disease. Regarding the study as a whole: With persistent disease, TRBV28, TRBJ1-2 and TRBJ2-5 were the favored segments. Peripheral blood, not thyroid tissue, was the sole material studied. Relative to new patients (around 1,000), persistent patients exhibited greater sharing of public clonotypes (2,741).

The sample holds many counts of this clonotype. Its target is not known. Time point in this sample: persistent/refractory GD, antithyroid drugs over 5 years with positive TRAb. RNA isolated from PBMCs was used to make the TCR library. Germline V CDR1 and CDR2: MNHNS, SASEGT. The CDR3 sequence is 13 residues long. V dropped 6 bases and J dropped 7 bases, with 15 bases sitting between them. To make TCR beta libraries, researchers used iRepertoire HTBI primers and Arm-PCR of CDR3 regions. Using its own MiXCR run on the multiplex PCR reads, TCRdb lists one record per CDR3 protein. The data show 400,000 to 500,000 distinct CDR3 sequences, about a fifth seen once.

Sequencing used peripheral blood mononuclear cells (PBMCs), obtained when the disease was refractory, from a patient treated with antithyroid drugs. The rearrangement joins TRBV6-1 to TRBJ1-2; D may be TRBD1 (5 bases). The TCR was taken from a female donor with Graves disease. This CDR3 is CASRDGAAGGYTF. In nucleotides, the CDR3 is TGTGCCAGCAGAGACGGGGCCGCAGGTGGCTACACCTTC.